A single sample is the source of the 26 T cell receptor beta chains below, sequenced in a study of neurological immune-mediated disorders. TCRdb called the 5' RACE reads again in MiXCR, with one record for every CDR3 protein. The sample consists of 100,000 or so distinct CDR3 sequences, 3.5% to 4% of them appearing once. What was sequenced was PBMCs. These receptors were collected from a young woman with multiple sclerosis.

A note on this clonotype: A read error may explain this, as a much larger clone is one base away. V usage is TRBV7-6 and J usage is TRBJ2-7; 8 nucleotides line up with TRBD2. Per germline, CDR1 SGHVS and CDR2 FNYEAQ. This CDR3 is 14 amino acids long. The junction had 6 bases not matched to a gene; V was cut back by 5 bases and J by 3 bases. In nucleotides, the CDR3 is TGTGCCAGCAGCCCTGAGAGCGGGAGCTACGAGCAGTACTTC. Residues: CASSPESGSYEQYF.

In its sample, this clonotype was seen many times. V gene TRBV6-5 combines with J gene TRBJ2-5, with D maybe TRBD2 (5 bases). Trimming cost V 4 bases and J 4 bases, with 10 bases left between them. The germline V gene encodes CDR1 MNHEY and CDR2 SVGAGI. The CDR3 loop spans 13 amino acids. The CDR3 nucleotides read TGTGCCAGCAGTTCCGGGATTGGAGAGACCCAGTACTTC. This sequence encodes CASSSGIGETQYF.

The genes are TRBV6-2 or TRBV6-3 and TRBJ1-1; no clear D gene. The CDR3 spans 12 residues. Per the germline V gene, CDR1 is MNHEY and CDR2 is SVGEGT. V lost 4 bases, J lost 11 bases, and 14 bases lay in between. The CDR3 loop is CASSSPTRGAFF. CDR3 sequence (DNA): TGTGCCAGCAGTTCCCCGACTAGAGGTGCTTTCTTT.

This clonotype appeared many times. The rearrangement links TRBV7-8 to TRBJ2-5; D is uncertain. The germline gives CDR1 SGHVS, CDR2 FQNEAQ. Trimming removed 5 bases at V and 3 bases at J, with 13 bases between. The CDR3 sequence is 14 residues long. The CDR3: CASSARRIKETQYF. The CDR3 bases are TGTGCCAGCAGCGCACGACGGATTAAAGAGACCCAGTACTTC.

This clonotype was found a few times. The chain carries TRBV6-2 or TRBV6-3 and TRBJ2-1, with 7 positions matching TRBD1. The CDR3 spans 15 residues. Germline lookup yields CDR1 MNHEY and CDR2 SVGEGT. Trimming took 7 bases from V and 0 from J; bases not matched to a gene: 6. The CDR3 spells CASNPTGDSYNEQFF. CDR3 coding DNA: TGTGCCAGCAATCCTACAGGGGACTCCTACAATGAGCAGTTCTTC.

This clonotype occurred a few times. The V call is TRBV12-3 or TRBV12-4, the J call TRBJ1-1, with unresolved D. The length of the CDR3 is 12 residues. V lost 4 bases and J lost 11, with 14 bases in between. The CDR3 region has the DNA TGTGCCAGCAGTTCCGGAACGGTTAGGGCTTTCTTT. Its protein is CASSSGTVRAFF.

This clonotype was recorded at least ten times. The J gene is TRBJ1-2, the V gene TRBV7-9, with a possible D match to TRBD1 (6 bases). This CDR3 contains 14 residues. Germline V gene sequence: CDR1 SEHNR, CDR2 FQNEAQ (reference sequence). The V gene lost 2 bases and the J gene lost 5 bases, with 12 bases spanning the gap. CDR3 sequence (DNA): TGTGCCAGCAGCTTATCGGACAGCTGGTATGGCTACACCTTC. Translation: CASSLSDSWYGYTF.

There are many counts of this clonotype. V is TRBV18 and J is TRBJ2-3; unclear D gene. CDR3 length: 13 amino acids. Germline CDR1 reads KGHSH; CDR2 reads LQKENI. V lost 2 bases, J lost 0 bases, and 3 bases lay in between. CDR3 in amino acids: CASSPISTDTQYF. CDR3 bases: TGTGCCAGCTCACCAATAAGCACAGATACGCAGTATTTT.

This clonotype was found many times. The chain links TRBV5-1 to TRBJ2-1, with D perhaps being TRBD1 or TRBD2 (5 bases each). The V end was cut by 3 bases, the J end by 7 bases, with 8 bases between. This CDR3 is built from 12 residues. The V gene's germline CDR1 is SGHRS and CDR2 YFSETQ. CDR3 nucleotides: TGCGCCAGCAGCTGGGACGGTAATGAGCAGTTCTTC. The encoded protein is CASSWDGNEQFF.

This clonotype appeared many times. The CDR3 DNA reads as TGTGCCAGCAGCCCCCGCCTGGACAGGGGGCGCGATGGCTACACCTTC. The encoded protein is CASSPRLDRGRDGYTF. The J gene is TRBJ1-2, the V gene TRBV3-1; 11 bases map to TRBD1. The CDR3 has 16 residues. The V and J ends lost 4 bases and 6 bases, in that order; junction bases with no gene match: 10. Per the germline V gene, CDR1 is LGHDT and CDR2 is YNNKEL (reference sequence).

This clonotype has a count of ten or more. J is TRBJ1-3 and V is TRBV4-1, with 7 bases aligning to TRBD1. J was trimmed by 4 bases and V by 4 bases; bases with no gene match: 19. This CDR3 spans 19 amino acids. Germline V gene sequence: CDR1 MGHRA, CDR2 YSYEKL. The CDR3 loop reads CASSRTGTETQGSGNTIYF. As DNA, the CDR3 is TGCGCCAGCAGCCGAACCGGGACAGAAACCCAGGGATCCGGAAACACCATATATTTT.

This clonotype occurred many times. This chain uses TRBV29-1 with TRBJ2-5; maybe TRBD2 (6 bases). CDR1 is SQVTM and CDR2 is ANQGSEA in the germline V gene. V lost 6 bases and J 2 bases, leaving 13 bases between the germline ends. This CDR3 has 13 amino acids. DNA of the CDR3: TGCAGCGTCCAAACTAGCAGTCAAGAGACCCAGTACTTC. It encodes CSVQTSSQETQYF.

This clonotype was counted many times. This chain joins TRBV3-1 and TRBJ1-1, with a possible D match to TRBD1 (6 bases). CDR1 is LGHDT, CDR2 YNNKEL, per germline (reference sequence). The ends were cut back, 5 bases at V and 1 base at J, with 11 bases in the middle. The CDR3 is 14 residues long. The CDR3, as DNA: TGTGCCAGCAGCAGGCGGGGACAGAACACTGAAGCTTTCTTT. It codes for CASSRRGQNTEAFF.

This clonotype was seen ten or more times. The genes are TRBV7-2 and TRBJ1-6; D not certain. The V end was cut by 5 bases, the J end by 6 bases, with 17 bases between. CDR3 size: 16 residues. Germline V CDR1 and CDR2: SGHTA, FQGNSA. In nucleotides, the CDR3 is TGTGCCAGCAGCCCGCCGCCTTGGAAGGGTAATTCACCCCTCCACTTT. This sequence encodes CASSPPPWKGNSPLHF.

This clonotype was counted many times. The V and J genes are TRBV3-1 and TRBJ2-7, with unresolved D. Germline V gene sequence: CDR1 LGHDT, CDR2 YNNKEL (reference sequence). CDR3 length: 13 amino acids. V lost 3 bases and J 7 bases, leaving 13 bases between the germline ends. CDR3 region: CASSHPDTVEQYF. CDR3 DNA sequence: TGTGCCAGCAGCCATCCCGACACCGTGGAGCAGTACTTC.

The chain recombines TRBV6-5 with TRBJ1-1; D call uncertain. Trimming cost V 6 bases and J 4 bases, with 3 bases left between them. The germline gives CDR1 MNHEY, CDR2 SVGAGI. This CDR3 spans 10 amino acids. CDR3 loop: CASRTTEAFF. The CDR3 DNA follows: TGTGCCAGCAGAACCACTGAAGCTTTCTTT.

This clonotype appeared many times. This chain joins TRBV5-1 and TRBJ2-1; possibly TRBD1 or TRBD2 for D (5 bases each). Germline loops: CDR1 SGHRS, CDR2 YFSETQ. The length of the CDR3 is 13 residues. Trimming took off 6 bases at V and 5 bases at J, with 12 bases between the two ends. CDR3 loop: CASTRGLNNEQFF. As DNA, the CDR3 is TGCGCCAGCACCCGGGGCCTAAACAATGAGCAGTTCTTC.

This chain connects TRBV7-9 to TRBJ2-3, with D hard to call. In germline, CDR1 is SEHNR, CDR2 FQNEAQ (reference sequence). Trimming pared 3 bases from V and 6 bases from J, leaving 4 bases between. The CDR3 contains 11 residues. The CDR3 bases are TGTGCCAGCAGCTTGTACGATACGCAGTATTTT. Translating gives CASSLYDTQYF. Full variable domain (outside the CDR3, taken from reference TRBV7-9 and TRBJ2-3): DTGVSQNPRHKITKRGQNVTFRCDPISEHNRLYWYRQTLGQGPEFLTYFQNEAQLEKSRLLSDRFSAERPKGSFSTLEIQRTEQGDSAMYLCASSLYDTQYFGPGTRLTVL.

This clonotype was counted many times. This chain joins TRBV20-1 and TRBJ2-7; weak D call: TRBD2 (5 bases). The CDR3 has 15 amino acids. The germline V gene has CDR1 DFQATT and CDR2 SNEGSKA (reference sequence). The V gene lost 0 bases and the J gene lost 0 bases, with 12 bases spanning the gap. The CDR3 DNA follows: TGCAGTGCTAGAGATGGACGGAGGCTCTCCTACGAGCAGTACTTC. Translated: CSARDGRRLSYEQYF.

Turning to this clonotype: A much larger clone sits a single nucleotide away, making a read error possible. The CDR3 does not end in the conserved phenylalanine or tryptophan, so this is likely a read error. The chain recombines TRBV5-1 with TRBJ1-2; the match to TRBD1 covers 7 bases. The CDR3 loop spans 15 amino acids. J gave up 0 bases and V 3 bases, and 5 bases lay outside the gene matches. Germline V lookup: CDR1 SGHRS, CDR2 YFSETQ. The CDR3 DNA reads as TGCGCCAGCAGCTGGGGGACAGATGCTAACTATGGCTACACCATC. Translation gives CASSWGTDANYGYTI.

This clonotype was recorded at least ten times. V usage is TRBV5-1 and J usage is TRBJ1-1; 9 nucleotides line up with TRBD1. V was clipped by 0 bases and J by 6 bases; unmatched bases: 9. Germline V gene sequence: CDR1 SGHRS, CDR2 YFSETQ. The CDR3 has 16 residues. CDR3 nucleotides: TGCGCCAGCAGCTTGGCGGGACAGGGAGCGGTCTCTGAAGCTTTCTTT. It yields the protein CASSLAGQGAVSEAFF.

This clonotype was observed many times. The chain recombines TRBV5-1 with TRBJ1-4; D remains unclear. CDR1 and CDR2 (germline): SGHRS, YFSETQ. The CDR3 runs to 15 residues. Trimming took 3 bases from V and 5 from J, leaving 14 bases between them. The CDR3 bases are TGCGCCAGCAGCTCCCAACCCGGAAAGAATGAAAAACTGTTTTTT. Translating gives CASSSQPGKNEKLFF.

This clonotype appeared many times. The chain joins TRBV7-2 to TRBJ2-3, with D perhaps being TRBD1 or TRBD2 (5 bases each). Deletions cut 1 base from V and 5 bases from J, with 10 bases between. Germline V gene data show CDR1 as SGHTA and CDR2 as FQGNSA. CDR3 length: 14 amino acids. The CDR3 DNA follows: TGTGCCAGCAGCTTAGGAGGGGCGGGAGATACGCAGTATTTT. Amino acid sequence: CASSLGGAGDTQYF.

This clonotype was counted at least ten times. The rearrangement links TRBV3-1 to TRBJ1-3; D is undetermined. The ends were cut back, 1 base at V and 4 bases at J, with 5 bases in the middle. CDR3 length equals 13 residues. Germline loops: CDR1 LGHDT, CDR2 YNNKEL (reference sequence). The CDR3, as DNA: TGTGCCAGCAGCCAAGGGCAGGGAAACACCATATATTTT. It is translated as CASSQGQGNTIYF.

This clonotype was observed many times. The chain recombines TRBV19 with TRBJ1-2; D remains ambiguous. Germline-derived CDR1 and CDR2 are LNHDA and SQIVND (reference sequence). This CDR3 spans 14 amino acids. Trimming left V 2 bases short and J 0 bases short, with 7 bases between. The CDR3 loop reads CASSITGTNYGYTF. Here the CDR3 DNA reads TGTGCCAGTAGTATAACCGGCACTAACTATGGCTACACCTTC.

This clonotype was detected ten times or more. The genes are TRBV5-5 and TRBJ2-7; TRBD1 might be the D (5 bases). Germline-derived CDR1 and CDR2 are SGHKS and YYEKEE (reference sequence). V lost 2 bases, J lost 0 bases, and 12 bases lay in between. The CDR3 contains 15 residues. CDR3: CASSLKGISSYEQYF. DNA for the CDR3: TGTGCCAGCAGCTTAAAGGGGATCAGCTCCTACGAGCAGTACTTC.